This T cell receptor beta chain appears in the sequencing data of a study of T cells in Graves' hyperthyroidism and ophthalmopathy. TCR beta CDR3 regions were amplified from RNA transcripts. The primer set for the first-round RT-PCR of the TCR CDR3 was HTBI. TCRdb analysed the multiplex PCR reads with MiXCR anew, one entry per CDR3 protein. The sample holds 500,000 to 600,000 distinct CDR3 sequences, just over 45% seen once. The germline V gene encodes CDR1 SGHNT and CDR2 YYREEE (reference sequence). With 2 bases removed from V and 7 bases from J, the gap between germline ends came to 7 bases. The CDR3 is made up of 12 amino acids.

The V call is TRBV5-4, the J call TRBJ1-5, with unresolved D. This sequence originates from an adult woman with Graves' disease, either hyperthyroidism or ophthalmopathy (not recorded which). Sequenced material: peripheral blood or thyroid tissue (not recorded which). CDR3 protein: CASSFGYQPQHF. For the CDR3, the DNA is TGTGCCAGCAGCTTCGGATACCAGCCCCAGCATTTT.